Below, 22 T cell receptor beta chains from the same sample are listed, as sequenced in a study of blood T cells in healthy people across ages. Through a sample-barcoded 5' primer and a J-beta primer mix, a second PCR was run for about 7 to 12 cycles. Via MiXCR, TCRdb re-called the 5' RACE reads, giving one row per CDR3 protein. Of about 780,000 distinct CDR3 sequences listed, around 45% are singletons. Sequencing used blood. The receptors shown here come from a man older than 75 in good health.

V and J are TRBV27 and TRBJ1-2, with 8 positions matching TRBD1. The V gene's germline CDR1 is MNHEY and CDR2 SMNVEV (reference sequence). V was clipped by 6 bases and J by 8 bases; unmatched bases: 8. The CDR3 is 13 amino acids. CDR3: CASRSGGNPGYTF. DNA for the CDR3: TGTGCCAGCAGATCAGGGGGCAACCCAGGCTACACCTTC.

The chain links TRBV5-1 to TRBJ2-6, with D maybe TRBD1 (5 bases). The CDR3 contains 18 residues. Trimming took 1 base from V and 0 from J, leaving 14 bases between them. CDR1 SGHRS and CDR2 YFSETQ come from the germline V gene. CDR3 bases: TGCGCCAGCAGCTTGTCAAGGGGCGGTAGCTCTGGGGCCAACGTCCTGACTTTC. The encoded protein is CASSLSRGGSSGANVLTF.

This clonotype was counted ten times or more. The CDR3 reads CASSPSRADEQFF. CDR3 sequence (DNA): TGTGCCAGCTCACCGAGCAGGGCCGACGAGCAGTTCTTC. This chain links TRBV18 with TRBJ2-1; possibly TRBD1 for D (5 bases). This CDR3 comprises 13 residues. Trimming took 3 bases from V and 10 from J, leaving 13 bases between them. Germline values: CDR1 KGHSH, CDR2 LQKENI.

In this sample, this clonotype turned up a few times. This chain uses TRBV7-3 with TRBJ2-3; D is perhaps TRBD1 (6 bases). The V end lost 2 bases, the J end lost 8 bases, and 11 bases lay between the germline ends. Germline CDR1 reads SGHTA; CDR2 reads FQGTGA. The CDR3 extends over 13 amino acids. In nucleotides, the CDR3 is TGTGCCAGCAGCTTAGAGGGCAGGGGTACGCAGTATTTT. It encodes CASSLEGRGTQYF.

This clonotype has only a few counts. The chain is built from TRBV14 and TRBJ2-5, with D possibly TRBD2 on 6 matching bases. Per germline, CDR1 SGHDN and CDR2 FVKESK. This CDR3 spans 13 amino acids. V was trimmed by 0 bases and J by 11 bases, leaving 13 bases between them. The chain's CDR3 is CASSQERTREQYF. For the CDR3, the DNA is TGTGCCAGCAGCCAAGAGAGGACACGGGAGCAGTACTTC.

The chain has TRBV12-3 or TRBV12-4 and TRBJ2-3, with 8 bases lining up with TRBD2. The CDR3 consists of 16 residues. With 4 bases clipped from V and 5 bases from J, the junction kept 11 bases outside the gene matches. CDR3: CASSSSGRFQVDTQYF. The CDR3 DNA sequence: TGTGCCAGCAGTTCGAGCGGGAGATTCCAGGTAGATACGCAGTATTTT.

This clonotype was counted many times. The genes are TRBV6-2 or TRBV6-3 and TRBJ2-7; no clear D. The CDR3 totals 12 residues. Trimming stripped 0 bases from V and 6 bases from J, with 6 bases between. Germline CDR1 MNHEY, CDR2 SVGEGT. CDR3 loop: CASSYSSREQYF. As DNA, the CDR3 is TGTGCCAGCAGTTACTCGTCCCGCGAGCAGTACTTC.

The genes are TRBV7-9 and TRBJ2-1; tentatively, D is TRBD2 (6 bases). Between the trimmed V and J ends, which lost 6 bases and 4 bases, there was a span of 13 bases. The CDR3 extends over 14 amino acids. Germline CDR1 reads SEHNR; CDR2 reads FQNEAQ (reference sequence). The CDR3 bases are TGTGCCAGCAGGGGGAGCGGGCAATACAATGAGCAGTTCTTC. This sequence encodes CASRGSGQYNEQFF.

V usage is TRBV20-1 and J usage is TRBJ2-5, with TRBD1 matching 7 bases. Germline V lookup: CDR1 DFQATT, CDR2 SNEGSKA (reference sequence). V gave up 7 bases and J gave up 4 bases; unmatched junction bases: 12. The CDR3 has 14 amino acids. The CDR3 DNA is TGCAGTGGGTTGAACGACAGGGATGGAGAGACCCAGTACTTC. Its protein product is CSGLNDRDGETQYF.

This sequence joins TRBV11-2 and TRBJ2-1; 11 bases are shared with TRBD2. The CDR3 runs 15 residues. Germline CDR1 is SGHAT and CDR2 is FQNNGV. Germline trimming cut 4 bases from V and 5 bases from J; bases unmatched to any gene: 4. CDR3 coding DNA: TGTGCCAGCAGCTCCCGACTAGCGGGGAACAATGAGCAGTTCTTC. This translates into CASSSRLAGNNEQFF.

The chain links TRBV27 to TRBJ2-1; 8 bases map to TRBD2. The CDR3 extends over 14 amino acids. V lost 5 bases, J lost 9 bases, and 9 bases stayed unmatched. The germline V gene encodes CDR1 MNHEY and CDR2 SMNVEV (reference sequence). CDR3 amino acids: CASSIGTSLGEQFF. The CDR3 bases are TGTGCCAGCAGTATTGGGACTAGTCTTGGTGAGCAGTTCTTC.

This clonotype came up many times. The CDR3 DNA is TGTGCCAGCAGCTTGGAGGGCGGGAGTTTCTACAATGAGCAGTTCTTC. This encodes CASSLEGGSFYNEQFF. The chain carries TRBV5-6 and TRBJ2-1, with 7 bases aligning to TRBD2. V lost 0 bases to trimming and J lost 3 bases; unmatched junction nucleotides: 6. The CDR3 consists of 16 residues. The germline V gene has CDR1 SGHDT and CDR2 YYEEEE.

The chain has TRBV20-1 and TRBJ1-1; D is uncertain. The CDR3 runs 12 residues. Trimming shortened V by 5 bases and J by 3 bases, and 10 bases separated the two germline ends. Germline V gives CDR1 DFQATT, CDR2 SNEGSKA (reference sequence). The CDR3 DNA follows: TGCAGTGCTGGACGGACGGACACTGAAGCTTTCTTT. It translates to CSAGRTDTEAFF.

The chain links TRBV18 to TRBJ1-2, with TRBD1 as a possible D gene (6 bases). Germline V lookup: CDR1 KGHSH, CDR2 LQKENI. Trimming shortened V by 3 bases and J by 6 bases, and 14 bases separated the two germline ends. This CDR3 spans 14 amino acids. The CDR3 nucleotides read TGTGCCAGCTCACCCGGGACACCAAGACATGGCTACACCTTC. Amino acids: CASSPGTPRHGYTF.

This clonotype was found many times. This chain joins TRBV10-3 and TRBJ2-7; 8 bases align to TRBD2. The CDR3 spans 13 residues. Looked up from germline, CDR1 is ENHRY and CDR2 is SYGVKD. The ends lost 10 bases at V and 4 bases at J; junction bases unmatched: 9. The CDR3 here is CASTGTRFYEQYF. The CDR3 bases are TGTGCCAGTACCGGGACTAGATTTTACGAGCAGTACTTC.

The V gene is TRBV28, the J gene TRBJ2-3; no definite D call. CDR1 and CDR2 from the germline V gene are MDHEN and SYDVKM. The V and J ends lost 4 bases and 8 bases respectively, with 19 bases between them. The CDR3 spans 15 residues. In DNA, the CDR3 is TGTGCCAGCAGTTCCAGACGAGAAGGACCAGGTACGCAGTATTTT. It codes for CASSSRREGPGTQYF.

This chain joins TRBV15 and TRBJ1-6; no reliable D call. This CDR3 region has 13 residues. CDR1 is LNHNV and CDR2 is YYDKDF in the germline V gene (reference sequence). V was clipped by 1 base and J by 14 bases, with 12 bases between them. The CDR3 DNA is TGTGCCACCAGCAGAGCGTCACGGGTTTCCCTCCACTTT. Amino acid sequence: CATSRASRVSLHF.

This chain uses TRBV23-1 with TRBJ2-1, with TRBD1 matching over 7 bases. TRBV23-1 is flagged as an ORF with uncertain function. Trimming removed 1 base from V and 3 bases from J; junction bases left unmatched: 0. This CDR3 region has 14 residues. DNA of the CDR3: TGCGCCAGCAGTCAATGGGACAGCTACAATGAGCAGTTCTTC. It codes for CASSQWDSYNEQFF.

This clonotype was counted only a few times. A much larger clone is a single base away; this may be a read error. The V gene is TRBV29-1, the J gene TRBJ2-1; 10 bases fit TRBD2. This CDR3 contains 13 residues. Per the germline V gene, CDR1 is SQVTM and CDR2 is ANQGSEA. In DNA form, the CDR3 reads TGCAACGTTATGAGCGGGAGGGGTGATGAGCAGTTCTTC. Translation: CNVMSGRGDEQFF.

This clonotype was seen a few times. V is TRBV24-1 and J is TRBJ2-3; no clear D gene. The CDR3 runs 15 residues. V lost 3 bases and J 5 bases, leaving 14 bases between the germline ends. Germline V gene data show CDR1 as KGHDR and CDR2 as SFDVKD. The CDR3 region is CATSDPTFSLDTQYF. The CDR3 DNA reads TGTGCCACCAGTGATCCAACTTTTTCATTAGATACGCAGTATTTT.

In this sample, this clonotype turned up a few times. This chain uses TRBV4-3 with TRBJ2-1; 10 bases are shared with TRBD2. This CDR3 region has 16 residues. V lost 0 bases, J lost 8 bases, and 7 bases stayed unmatched. Looked up from germline, CDR1 is LGHNA and CDR2 is YSLEER. The CDR3 bases are TGCGCCAGCAGCCAAGATGTAAGCGGGAGGGCCGATGAGCAGTTCTTC. Translation: CASSQDVSGRADEQFF.

This clonotype has a handful of counts. The chain combines TRBV12-3 or TRBV12-4 with TRBJ2-6; unclear D gene. The CDR3 is 13 residues long. Trimming took 7 bases from V and 3 from J, leaving 7 bases between them. CDR3 DNA: TGTGCCAGCACGCGCTTTGGGGCCAACGTCCTGACTTTC. Residues: CASTRFGANVLTF.